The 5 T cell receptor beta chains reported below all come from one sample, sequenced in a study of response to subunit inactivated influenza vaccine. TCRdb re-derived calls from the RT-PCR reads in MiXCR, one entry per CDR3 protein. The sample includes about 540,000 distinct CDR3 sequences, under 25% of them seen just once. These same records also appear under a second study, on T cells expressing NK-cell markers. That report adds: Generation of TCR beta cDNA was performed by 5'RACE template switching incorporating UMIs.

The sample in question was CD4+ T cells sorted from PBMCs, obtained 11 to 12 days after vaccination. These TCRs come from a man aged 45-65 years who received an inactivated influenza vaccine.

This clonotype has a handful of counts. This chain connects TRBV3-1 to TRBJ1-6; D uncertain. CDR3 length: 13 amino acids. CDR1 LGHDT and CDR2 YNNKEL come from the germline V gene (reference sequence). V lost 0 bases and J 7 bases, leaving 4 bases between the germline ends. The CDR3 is CASSQDMNSPLHF. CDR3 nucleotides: TGTGCCAGCAGCCAAGATATGAATTCACCCCTCCACTTT. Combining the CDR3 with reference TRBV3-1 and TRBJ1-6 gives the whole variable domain DTAVSQTPKYLVTQMGNDKSIKCEQNLGHDTMYWYKQDSKKFLKIMFSYNNKELIINETVPNRFSPKSPDKAHLNLHINSLELGDSAVYFCASSQDMNSPLHFGNGTRLTVT.

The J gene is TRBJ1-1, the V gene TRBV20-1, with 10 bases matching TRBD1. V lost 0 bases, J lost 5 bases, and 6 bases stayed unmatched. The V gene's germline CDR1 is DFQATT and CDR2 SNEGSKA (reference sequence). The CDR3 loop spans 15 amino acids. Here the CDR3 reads CSARDPGQGKTEAFF. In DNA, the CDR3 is TGCAGTGCTAGAGATCCGGGACAGGGGAAGACTGAAGCTTTCTTT.

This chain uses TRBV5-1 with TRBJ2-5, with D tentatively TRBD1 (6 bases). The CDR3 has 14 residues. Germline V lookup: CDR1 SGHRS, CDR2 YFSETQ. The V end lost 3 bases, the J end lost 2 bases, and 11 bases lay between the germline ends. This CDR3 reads CASSSTGKQETQYF. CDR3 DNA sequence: TGCGCCAGCAGCTCTACAGGGAAACAAGAGACCCAGTACTTC.

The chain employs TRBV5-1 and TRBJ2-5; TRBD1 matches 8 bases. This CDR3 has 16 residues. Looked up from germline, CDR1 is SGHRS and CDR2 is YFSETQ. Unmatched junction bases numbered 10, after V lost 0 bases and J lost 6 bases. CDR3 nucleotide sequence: TGCGCCAGCAGCTTGGGGGGGACAGGTGTATTGAAGACCCAGTACTTC. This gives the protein CASSLGGTGVLKTQYF.

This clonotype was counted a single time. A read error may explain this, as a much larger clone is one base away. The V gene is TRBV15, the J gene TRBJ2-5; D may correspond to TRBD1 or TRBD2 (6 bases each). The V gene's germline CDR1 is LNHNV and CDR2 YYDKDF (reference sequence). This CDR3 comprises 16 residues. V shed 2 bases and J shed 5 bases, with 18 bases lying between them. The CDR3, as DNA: TGTGCCACCAGCAGATTAGGTGGAGGGGGTTCGGAGACCCAGTACTTC. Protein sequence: CATSRLGGGGSETQYF.